The entry below describes one TCR beta chain. Libraries were prepared by immunoSEQ multiplex PCR; TCRdb keeps only in-frame clonotypes and omits some of them. Of 150,000 to 200,000 clones detected, approximately 90% appear once; the ten largest clones hold approximately 0.98%. The sample belongs to a study of T cell responses to AZD1222 COVID-19 vaccine. About the study: Second-dose timings of about 4 or about 12 weeks were pooled.

Sequences were derived from peripheral blood, sampled on day 0 of AZD1222 vaccination. This clonotype was obtained from an adult in good health.

The CDR3 DNA reads TGCAGCGTCTTACAGGGACAACTGAACACTGAAGCTTTCTTT. It encodes CSVLQGQLNTEAFF. V gene TRBV29-1 combines with J gene TRBJ1-1; tentative D call: TRBD1 (6 bases). Trimming took off 6 bases at V and 0 bases at J, with 14 bases between the two ends. Germline assignment: CDR1 SQVTM and CDR2 ANQGSEA. The CDR3 has 14 residues.